The rows below give T cell receptor beta chains drawn from one sample of a study of early T cells in non-severe SARS-CoV-2 infection. A single record per CDR3 protein comes from TCRdb applying MiXCR to the 5' RACE reads. Of around 76,000 distinct CDR3 sequences in the sample, more than 12% were seen once. The specimen comprised whole blood, sampled at baseline. All receptors come from an adult who was a healthcare worker with PCR-confirmed SARS-CoV-2 infection or an uninfected control (not recorded which). The conserved cysteine and the conserved F or W are not part of the CDR3 here. The order of the fields is V gene, D gene, J gene, CDR3 protein. A D gene is named only where the DNA matches it firmly.

TRBV20-1	.	TRBJ1-1	SAEGQSTEAF
TRBV7-2	.	TRBJ2-7	ASSPGGSKNEQY
TRBV7-8	.	TRBJ2-3	ASSTLTGSADTQY
TRBV2	.	TRBJ2-2	ASSPTWGRGTGELF
TRBV6-6	TRBD2	TRBJ2-1	ASSTGPRAGVDEQF
TRBV9	TRBD2	TRBJ2-3	ASSVGGRSDTQY
TRBV6-1	TRBD1	TRBJ1-2	ASLEAGGTNYGYT
TRBV27	TRBD2	TRBJ2-7	ASSSFGTSGSSYEQY
TRBV5-8	.	TRBJ1-2	ASSPARGYGYT
TRBV7-2	.	TRBJ1-4	ASSLGGFNEKLF
TRBV25-1	.	TRBJ2-1	ASSEYGDSFNQF
TRBV27	TRBD1	TRBJ2-1	ASSLGQGADEQF
TRBV2	TRBD2	TRBJ2-2	ASSAPGLRGNTGELF
TRBV6-4	TRBD2	TRBJ2-3	ASSDSAGSGKDTQY
TRBV20-1	TRBD1	TRBJ2-7	SATKGQGNHEQY
TRBV14	.	TRBJ1-2	ASSPGQNLYGYT
TRBV10-1	TRBD1	TRBJ2-1	ASSRDSLNEQF
TRBV9	TRBD1	TRBJ2-1	ARADRGKYNEQF
TRBV7-3	.	TRBJ1-1	ASSWDKNTEAF
TRBV29-1	.	TRBJ2-7	SVGTSAYEQY
TRBV28	TRBD2	TRBJ2-1	ASSLATSGRNEQF
TRBV27	.	TRBJ2-3	ASTHGSSAPSTDTQY
TRBV11-2	.	TRBJ2-2	ASSSSNSGATGELF
TRBV5-1	TRBD1	TRBJ2-5	ASSYPEGQGFRETQY
TRBV5-4	TRBD2	TRBJ2-3	ASSSTLAGGDTQY
TRBV7-3	.	TRBJ2-1	ASSIGPERSEQF
TRBV5-1	TRBD1	TRBJ2-2	ASSFGTGKEGELF
TRBV5-4	TRBD2	TRBJ2-3	ASSPTLAGGPTDTQY
TRBV5-4	TRBD1	TRBJ1-1	ASSLRQGISEAF
TRBV28	.	TRBJ1-2	ASREDSGVSYGYT
TRBV21-1	.	TRBJ1-2	ASSEDRKYGYT
TRBV12-3/TRBV12-4	TRBD1	TRBJ1-5	ASRQWTGGNQPQH
TRBV14	TRBD2	TRBJ2-3	ASSQGAGEGRTQY
TRBV6-2/TRBV6-3	.	TRBJ2-1	ASSYPTPTVTSYNEQF